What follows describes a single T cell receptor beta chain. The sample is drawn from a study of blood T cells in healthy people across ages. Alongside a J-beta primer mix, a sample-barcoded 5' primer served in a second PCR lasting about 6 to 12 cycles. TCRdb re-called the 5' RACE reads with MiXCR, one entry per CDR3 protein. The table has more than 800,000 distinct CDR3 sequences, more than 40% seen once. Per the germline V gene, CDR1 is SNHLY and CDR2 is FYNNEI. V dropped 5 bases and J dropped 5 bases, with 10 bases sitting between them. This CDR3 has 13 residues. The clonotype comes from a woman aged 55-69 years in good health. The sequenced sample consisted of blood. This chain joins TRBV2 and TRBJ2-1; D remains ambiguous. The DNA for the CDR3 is TGTGCCAGCAGTCTCGCGAGGAACAATGAGCAGTTCTTC. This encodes CASSLARNNEQFF.